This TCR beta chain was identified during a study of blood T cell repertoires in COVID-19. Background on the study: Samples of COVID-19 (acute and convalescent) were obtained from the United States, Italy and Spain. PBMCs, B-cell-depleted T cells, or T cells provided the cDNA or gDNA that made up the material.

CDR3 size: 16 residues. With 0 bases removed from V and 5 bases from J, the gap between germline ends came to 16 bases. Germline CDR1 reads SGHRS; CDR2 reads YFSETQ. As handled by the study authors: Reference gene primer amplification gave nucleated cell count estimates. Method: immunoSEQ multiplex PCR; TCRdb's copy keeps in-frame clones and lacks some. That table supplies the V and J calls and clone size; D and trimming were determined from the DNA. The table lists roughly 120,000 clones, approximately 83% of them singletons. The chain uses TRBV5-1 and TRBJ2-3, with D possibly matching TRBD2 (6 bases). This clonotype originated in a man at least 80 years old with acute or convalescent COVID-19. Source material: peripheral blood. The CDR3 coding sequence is TGCGCCAGCAGCTTGGTGTTTTCGGGGCGGGGAGATACGCAGTATTTT. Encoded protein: CASSLVFSGRGDTQYF.